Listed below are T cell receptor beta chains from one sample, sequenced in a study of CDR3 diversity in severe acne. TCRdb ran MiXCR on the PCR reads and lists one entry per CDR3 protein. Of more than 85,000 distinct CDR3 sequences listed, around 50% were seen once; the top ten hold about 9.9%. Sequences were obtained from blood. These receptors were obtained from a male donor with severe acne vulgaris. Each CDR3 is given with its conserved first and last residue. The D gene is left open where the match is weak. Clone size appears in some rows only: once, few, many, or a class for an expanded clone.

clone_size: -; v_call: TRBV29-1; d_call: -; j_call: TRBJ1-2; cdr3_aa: CSVDEGHYGDTF; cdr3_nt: TGCAGCGTTGACGAGGGCCACTATGGCGACACCTTC
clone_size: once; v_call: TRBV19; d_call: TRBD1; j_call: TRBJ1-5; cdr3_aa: CASSAKDRDGQPQHF; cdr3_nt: TGTGCCAGTAGTGCGAAGGACAGGGATGGTCAGCCCCAGCATTTT
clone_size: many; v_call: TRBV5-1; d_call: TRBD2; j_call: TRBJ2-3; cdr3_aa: CASTSGELTDTQYF; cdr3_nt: TGCGCCAGCACTAGCGGGGAACTCACAGATACGCAGTATTTT
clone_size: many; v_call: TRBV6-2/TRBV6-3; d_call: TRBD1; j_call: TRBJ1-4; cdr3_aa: CASSADRATNEKLFF; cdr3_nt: TGTGCCAGCAGTGCGGACAGGGCAACTAATGAAAAACTGTTTTTT
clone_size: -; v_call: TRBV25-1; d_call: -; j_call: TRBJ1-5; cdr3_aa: CASSEWGEYQPQHF; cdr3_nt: TGTGCCAGCAGTGAATGGGGAGAATATCAGCCCCAGCATTTT
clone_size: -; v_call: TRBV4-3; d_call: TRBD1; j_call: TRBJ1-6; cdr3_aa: CASTLDRFSNSPLHF; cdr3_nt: TGCGCCAGCACCTTGGACAGGTTCTCGAACTCACCCCTCCACTTT
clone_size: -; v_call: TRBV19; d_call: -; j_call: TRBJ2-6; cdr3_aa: CASRGVSTSGANVLTF; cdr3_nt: TGTGCCAGTAGAGGGGTTTCAACCTCTGGGGCCAACGTCCTGACTTTC
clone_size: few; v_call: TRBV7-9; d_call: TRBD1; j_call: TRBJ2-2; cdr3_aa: CASSAPMRTGAISGTGELFF; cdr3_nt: TGTGCCAGCAGCGCCCCAATGAGGACAGGGGCGATTTCGGGCACCGGGGAGCTGTTTTTT
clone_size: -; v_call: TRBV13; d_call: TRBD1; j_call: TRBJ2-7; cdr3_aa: CASSLDRARYEQYF; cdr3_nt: TGTGCCAGCAGCTTGGACAGGGCCAGGTACGAGCAGTACTTC
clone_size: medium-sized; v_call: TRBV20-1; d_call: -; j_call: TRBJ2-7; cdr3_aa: CSARAPSDLRGQYF; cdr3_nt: TGCAGTGCTAGAGCCCCAAGCGATCTACGAGGGCAGTACTTC
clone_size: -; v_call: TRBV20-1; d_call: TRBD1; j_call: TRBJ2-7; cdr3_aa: CSHSRGDRAPYEQYF; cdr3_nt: TGCAGCCATTCGCGCGGGGACAGGGCCCCCTACGAGCAGTACTTC
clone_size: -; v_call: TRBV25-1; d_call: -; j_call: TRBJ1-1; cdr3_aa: CTSSRGDRTTEAFF; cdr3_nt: TGTACCAGCAGCCGTGGAGACAGGACAACTGAAGCTTTCTTT
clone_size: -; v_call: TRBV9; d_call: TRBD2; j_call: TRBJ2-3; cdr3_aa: CASSNGGGGDTQYF; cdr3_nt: TGTGCCAGCAGCAACGGGGGGGGTGGGGATACGCAGTATTTT
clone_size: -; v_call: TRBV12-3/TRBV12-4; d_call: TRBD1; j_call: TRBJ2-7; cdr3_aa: CASGQVDYEQYF; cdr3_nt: TGTGCCTCGGGACAGGTCGACTACGAGCAGTACTTC
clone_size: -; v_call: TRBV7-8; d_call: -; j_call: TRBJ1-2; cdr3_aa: CASTTTTGGYGYTF; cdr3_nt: TGTGCCAGCACGACGACGACCGGGGGCTATGGCTACACCTTC
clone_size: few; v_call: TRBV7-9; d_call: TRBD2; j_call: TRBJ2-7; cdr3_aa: CASSLGLAGYEQYF; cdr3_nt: TGTGCCAGCAGCTTAGGACTAGCGGGCTACGAGCAGTACTTC
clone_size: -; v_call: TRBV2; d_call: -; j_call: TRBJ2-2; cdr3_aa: CASRGANPNTGELFF; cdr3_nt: TGTGCCAGTAGGGGGGCAAACCCTAACACCGGGGAGCTGTTTTTT
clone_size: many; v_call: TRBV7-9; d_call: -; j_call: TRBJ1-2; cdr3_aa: CASSLVGEGYTF; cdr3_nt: TGTGCCAGCAGCTTAGTAGGTGAGGGCTACACCTTC
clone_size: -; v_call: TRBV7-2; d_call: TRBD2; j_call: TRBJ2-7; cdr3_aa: CASSARLAGEQYF; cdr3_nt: TGTGCCAGCAGCGCTAGACTAGCGGGTGAGCAGTACTTC
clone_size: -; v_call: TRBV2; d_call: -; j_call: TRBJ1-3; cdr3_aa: CASRDTLGLHRSGNTIYF; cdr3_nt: TGTGCCAGCAGGGACACCTTAGGACTACACCGTTCTGGAAACACCATATATTTT
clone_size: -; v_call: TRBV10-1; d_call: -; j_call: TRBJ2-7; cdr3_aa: CASSESITAYEQYF; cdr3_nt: TGCGCCAGCAGTGAGTCGATAACTGCCTACGAGCAGTACTTC
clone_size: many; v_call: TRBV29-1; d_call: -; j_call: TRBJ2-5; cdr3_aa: CSVPDSEYQETQYF; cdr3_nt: TGCAGCGTGCCTGACAGCGAGTACCAAGAGACCCAGTACTTC
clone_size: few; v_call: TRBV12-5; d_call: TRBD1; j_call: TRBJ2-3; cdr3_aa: CASGLVRAGGIDTQYF; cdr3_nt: TGTGCTAGTGGTTTGGTACGGGCAGGGGGCATAGATACGCAGTATTTT
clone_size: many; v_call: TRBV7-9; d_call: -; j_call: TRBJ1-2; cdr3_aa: CASSLWGDGYTF; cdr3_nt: TGTGCCAGCAGCTTATGGGGGGATGGCTACACCTTC
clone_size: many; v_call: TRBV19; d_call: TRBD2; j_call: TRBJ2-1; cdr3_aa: CASSIAAGGPYEQFF; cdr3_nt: TGTGCCAGTAGTATAGCAGCGGGAGGGCCATATGAGCAGTTCTTC
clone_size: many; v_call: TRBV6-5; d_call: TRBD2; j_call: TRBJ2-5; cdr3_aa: CASSYSLAGVETQYF; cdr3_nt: TGTGCCAGCAGTTACTCTCTAGCGGGAGTTGAGACCCAGTACTTC
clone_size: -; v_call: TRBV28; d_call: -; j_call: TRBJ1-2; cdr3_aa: CASSPPGEVVAYGYTF; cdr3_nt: TGTGCCAGCAGTCCCCCGGGGGAGGTTGTCGCCTATGGCTACACCTTC
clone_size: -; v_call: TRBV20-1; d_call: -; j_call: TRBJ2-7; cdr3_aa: CGARGEYEQYF; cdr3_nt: TGCGGGGCTAGGGGGGAGTACGAGCAGTACTTC
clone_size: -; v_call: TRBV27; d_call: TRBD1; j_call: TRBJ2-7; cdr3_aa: CASSESDRGSYEQYF; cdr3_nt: TGTGCCAGCAGTGAATCGGACAGGGGGTCCTACGAGCAGTACTTC
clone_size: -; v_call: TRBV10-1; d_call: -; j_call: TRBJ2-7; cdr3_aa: CASSVGQAGQPYEQYF; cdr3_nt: TGCGCCAGCAGTGTGGGACAAGCGGGCCAGCCCTACGAGCAGTACTTC
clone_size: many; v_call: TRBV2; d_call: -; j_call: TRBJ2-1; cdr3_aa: CASSHSDQFF; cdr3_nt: TGTGCCAGCTCACACAGTGATCAGTTCTTC
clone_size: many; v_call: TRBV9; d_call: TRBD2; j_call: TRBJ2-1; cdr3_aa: CASSVEGLAGVEQFF; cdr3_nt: TGTGCCAGCAGCGTAGAGGGACTAGCGGGAGTAGAGCAGTTCTTC
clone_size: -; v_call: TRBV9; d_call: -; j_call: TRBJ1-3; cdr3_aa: CASSTGTASGNTIYF; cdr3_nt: TGTGCCAGCAGCACGGGGACCGCCTCTGGAAACACCATATATTTT
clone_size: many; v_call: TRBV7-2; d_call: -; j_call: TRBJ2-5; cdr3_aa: CASSLARETQYF; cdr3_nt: TGTGCCAGCAGCCTCGCTCGGGAGACCCAGTACTTC
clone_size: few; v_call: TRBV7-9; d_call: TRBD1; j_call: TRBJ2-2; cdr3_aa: CASSFTGGRELFF; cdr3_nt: TGTGCCAGCAGCTTTACAGGGGGGAGGGAGCTGTTTTTT
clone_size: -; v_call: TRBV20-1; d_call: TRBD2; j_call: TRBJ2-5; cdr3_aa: CSARDPLAGEETQYF; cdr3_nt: TGCAGTGCTAGAGATCCCCTAGCGGGAGAAGAGACCCAGTACTTC
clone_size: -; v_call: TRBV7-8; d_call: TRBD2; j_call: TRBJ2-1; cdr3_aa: CASSLSSGLASSEQFF; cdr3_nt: TGTGCCAGCAGCTTAAGTTCCGGACTAGCGTCATCGGAGCAGTTCTTC
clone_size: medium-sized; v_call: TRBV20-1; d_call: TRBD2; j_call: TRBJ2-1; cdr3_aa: CSARGTSGRGVNEQFF; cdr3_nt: TGCAGTGCTAGAGGGACTAGCGGGAGAGGGGTAAATGAGCAGTTCTTC
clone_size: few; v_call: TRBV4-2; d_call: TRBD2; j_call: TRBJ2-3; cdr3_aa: CASSHPSMGAGAFTDTQYF; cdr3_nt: TGTGCCAGCAGCCACCCCTCGATGGGAGCGGGGGCTTTCACAGATACGCAGTATTTT
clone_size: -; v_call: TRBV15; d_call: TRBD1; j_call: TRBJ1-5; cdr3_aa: CATRGGGWDQPQHF; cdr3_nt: TGTGCCACCAGAGGAGGGGGCTGGGATCAGCCCCAGCATTTT
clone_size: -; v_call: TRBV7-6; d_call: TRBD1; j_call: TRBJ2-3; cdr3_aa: CASSSRRDRGSDTQYF; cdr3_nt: TGTGCCAGCAGCAGTCGCCGGGACAGGGGTTCCGATACGCAGTATTTT
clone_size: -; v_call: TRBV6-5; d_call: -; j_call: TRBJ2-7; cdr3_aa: CASTPIPAQAYEQYF; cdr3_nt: TGTGCCAGCACTCCGATCCCGGCCCAGGCCTACGAGCAGTACTTC
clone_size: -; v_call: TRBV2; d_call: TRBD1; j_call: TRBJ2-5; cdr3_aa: CASSVGTGGRETQYF; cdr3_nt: TGTGCCAGCAGTGTCGGGACAGGGGGACGGGAGACCCAGTACTTC
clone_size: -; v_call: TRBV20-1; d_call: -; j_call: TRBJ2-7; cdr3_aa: CSAPQPGLEQYF; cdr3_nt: TGCAGTGCTCCACAGCCGGGGCTTGAGCAGTACTTC
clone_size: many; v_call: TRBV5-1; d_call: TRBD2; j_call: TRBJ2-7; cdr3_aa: CASSPGLAGGFYEQYF; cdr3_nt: TGCGCCAGCAGCCCGGGACTAGCGGGAGGGTTCTACGAGCAGTACTTC
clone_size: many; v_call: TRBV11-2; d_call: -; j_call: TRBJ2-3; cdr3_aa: CASSLDVVTQYF; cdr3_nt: TGTGCCAGCAGCCTCGACGTGGTTACGCAGTATTTT
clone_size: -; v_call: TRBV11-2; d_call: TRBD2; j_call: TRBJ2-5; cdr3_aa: CASSVTGLAGRETQYF; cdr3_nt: TGTGCCAGCAGCGTAACGGGACTAGCGGGAAGAGAGACCCAGTACTTC
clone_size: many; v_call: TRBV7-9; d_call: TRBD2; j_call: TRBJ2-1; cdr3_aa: CASSLVGSGGGLKNEQFF; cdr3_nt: TGTGCCAGCAGCTTAGTAGGTAGCGGGGGGGGTCTAAAGAATGAGCAGTTCTTC
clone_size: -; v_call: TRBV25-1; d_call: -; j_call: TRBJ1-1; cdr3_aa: CASGRASTPLTTEAFF; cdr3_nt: TGTGCCAGCGGTAGGGCCTCCACCCCCCTAACTACTGAAGCTTTCTTT
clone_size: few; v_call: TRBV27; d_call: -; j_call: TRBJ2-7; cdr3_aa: CASRPTGTTYEQYF; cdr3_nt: TGTGCCAGCAGGCCAACCGGGACCACCTACGAGCAGTACTTC